The next 21 T cell receptor beta chains were all read from a single sample in a study of early stage breast cancer tumors. The method was immunoSEQ multiplex PCR; TCRdb's version includes in-frame clones alone and lacks a portion of them. The data show fewer than 70,000 clones, roughly 80% seen once. The sequenced material came from blood. These receptor sequences come from a person aged 40 to 50 with breast cancer.

The V call is TRBV9, the J call TRBJ1-3, with D unclear. Deletions cut 3 bases from V and 2 bases from J, with 3 bases between. This CDR3 is 12 amino acids long. Germline lookup yields CDR1 SGDLS and CDR2 YYNGEE. CDR3: CASSAPGNTIYF. CDR3 DNA sequence: TGTGCCAGCAGCGCCCCTGGAAACACCATATATTTT.

The chain has TRBV27 and TRBJ2-3, with 10 bases lining up with TRBD2. V shed 1 base and J 6 bases; nucleotides not matched to a gene: 10. Per the germline V gene, CDR1 is MNHEY and CDR2 is SMNVEV (reference sequence). The CDR3 runs 17 residues. Here the CDR3 DNA reads TGTGCCAGCAGTTTATTCCAGCTAGCGGGGGTTTTGGATACGCAGTATTTT. Protein product: CASSLFQLAGVLDTQYF.

The chain couples TRBV27 to TRBJ1-5; no clear D gene. Trimming pared 2 bases from V and 1 base from J, leaving 6 bases between. Germline V gene data show CDR1 as MNHEY and CDR2 as SMNVEV (reference sequence). CDR3 length: 14 residues. This CDR3 reads CASSLRDSNQPQHF. The CDR3 nucleotides are TGTGCCAGCAGTTTAAGAGACAGCAATCAGCCCCAGCATTTT.

CDR3 nucleotides: TGTGCCAGCAGCCTGAGGGGCCCTCGGAGCTATGGCTACACCTTC. Its translation: CASSLRGPRSYGYTF. V and J are TRBV6-5 and TRBJ1-2, with a tentative D call TRBD1 (5 bases). Germline V gene data show CDR1 as MNHEY and CDR2 as SVGAGI. V shed 6 bases and J shed 4 bases, with 18 bases lying between them. CDR3 length: 15 residues.

This sequence joins TRBV30 and TRBJ1-1; 8 bases map to TRBD1. This CDR3 is built from 16 residues. V was clipped by 3 bases and J by 7 bases; unmatched bases: 16. Looked up from germline, CDR1 is GTSNPN and CDR2 is SVGIG (reference sequence). The CDR3 region is CAWSKPTDRGRIEAFF. CDR3 DNA: TGTGCCTGGAGCAAACCTACTGACAGGGGTCGTATTGAAGCTTTCTTT. The entire variable domain, with the rest obtained from reference TRBV30 and TRBJ1-1, is as follows: SQTIHQWPATLVQPVGSPLSLECTVEGTSNPNLYWYRQAAGRGLQLLFYSVGIGQISSEVPQNLSASRPQDRQFILSSKKLLLSDSGFYLCAWSKPTDRGRIEAFFGQGTRLTVV.

The chain joins TRBV6-5 to TRBJ1-3; TRBD1 might be the D (5 bases). CDR3 length: 15 amino acids. CDR1 is MNHEY and CDR2 is SVGAGI in the germline V gene. Trimming stripped 6 bases from V and 2 bases from J, with 14 bases between. CDR3 nucleotides: TGTGCCAGCAGCCCCCTCTTGGGGGCTGGAAACACCATATATTTT. It specifies CASSPLLGAGNTIYF.

The chain combines TRBV10-1 with TRBJ2-7; 11 bases are shared with TRBD2. CDR3 size: 15 residues. Germline V gene lookup returns CDR1 WNHNN and CDR2 SYGVQD (reference sequence). V was clipped by 2 bases and J by 3 bases; unmatched bases: 3. CDR3 nucleotides: TGCGCCAGCAGTGAGGGTCTAGCGGGAGGCTACGAGCAGTACTTC. Amino acid sequence: CASSEGLAGGYEQYF.

The chain recombines TRBV7-8 with TRBJ2-7; D remains unclear. The germline V and J ends were trimmed by 1 base and 2 bases, with 9 bases remaining between them. Looked up from germline, CDR1 is SGHVS and CDR2 is FQNEAQ. CDR3 length: 14 residues. CDR3 amino acids: CASSLDDQPYEQYF. CDR3 coding DNA: TGTGCCAGCAGCTTAGATGATCAACCCTACGAGCAGTACTTC.

The chain couples TRBV2 to TRBJ2-1; 7 bases are shared with TRBD1. The CDR3 runs to 12 residues. The germline V gene has CDR1 SNHLY and CDR2 FYNNEI. Germline trimming cut 11 bases from V and 4 bases from J; bases unmatched to any gene: 5. DNA for the CDR3: TGTGCCGGTGGGACAGCATACAATGAGCAGTTCTTC. This sequence encodes CAGGTAYNEQFF.

The chain joins TRBV28 to TRBJ1-5; D not resolved. CDR1 is MDHEN, CDR2 SYDVKM, per germline. V was pared by 6 bases and J by 5 bases, with 11 bases between. The CDR3 covers 13 residues. The DNA for the CDR3 is TGTGCCAGCAGGGAGACCCTTGATCAGCCCCAGCATTTT. Translation gives CASRETLDQPQHF.

The chain carries TRBV5-4 and TRBJ2-7, with 14 bases identical to TRBD2. The CDR3 covers 14 residues. CDR1 SGHNT and CDR2 YYREEE come from the germline V gene (reference sequence). V trimming: 0 bases; J trimming: 9 bases; junction bases outside the gene matches: 2. The CDR3 coding sequence is TGTGCCAGCAGCTTGGGGACTAGCGGGAGGTTGCAGTACTTC. The encoded protein is CASSLGTSGRLQYF.

The chain employs TRBV5-6 and TRBJ1-2, with 8 positions matching TRBD1. The CDR3 totals 15 residues. The V segment lost 5 bases and the J segment 4 bases; nucleotides outside the gene matches: 10. The germline gives CDR1 SGHDT, CDR2 YYEEEE. The CDR3 DNA reads as TGTGCCAGCAGTCCGGGGGACAGGTGGGCCTATGGCTACACCTTC. Residues: CASSPGDRWAYGYTF. Using reference TRBV5-6 and TRBJ1-2 for the parts outside the CDR3, the full variable domain is DAGVTQSPTHLIKTRGQQVTLRCSPKSGHDTVSWYQQALGQGPQFIFQYYEEEERQRGNFPDRFSGHQFPNYSSELNVNALLLGDSALYLCASSPGDRWAYGYTFGSGTRLTVV.

This rearrangement joins TRBV28 to TRBJ2-3, with D perhaps matching TRBD1 (6 bases). The germline V gene has CDR1 MDHEN and CDR2 SYDVKM. This CDR3 has 13 residues. Trimming shortened V by 3 bases and J by 7 bases, and 11 bases separated the two germline ends. CDR3 residues: CASSLGASYTQYF. For the CDR3, the DNA is TGTGCCAGCAGTTTGGGGGCTTCCTATACGCAGTATTTT. Full variable domain (rest looked up from reference TRBV28 and TRBJ2-3): DVKVTQSSRYLVKRTGEKVFLECVQDMDHENMFWYRQDPGLGLRLIYFSYDVKMKEKGDIPEGYSVSREKKERFSLILESASTNQTSMYLCASSLGASYTQYFGPGTRLTVL.

The rearrangement links TRBV5-6 to TRBJ2-7; 7 bases are a match to TRBD1. Germline V gene data show CDR1 as SGHDT and CDR2 as YYEEEE. The CDR3 runs 14 residues. V shed 0 bases, J shed 3 bases, and the junction held 3 bases outside the gene matches. The CDR3 nucleotides read TGTGCCAGCAGCTTGGGGGACAGCCACTACGAGCAGTACTTC. Translation: CASSLGDSHYEQYF.

The V call is TRBV14, the J call TRBJ2-2; tentative D call: TRBD2 (6 bases). CDR3 length: 15 amino acids. The germline V gene encodes CDR1 SGHDN and CDR2 FVKESK. With 4 bases removed from V and 3 bases from J, the gap between germline ends came to 12 bases. The DNA of the CDR3 is TGTGCCAGCAGCCGCGCGGGGCTCGACACCGGGGAGCTGTTTTTT. It encodes CASSRAGLDTGELFF.

CDR3 sequence: CASSRTGSGANVLTF. CDR3 nucleotide sequence: TGTGCCAGCAGTCGGACGGGCTCTGGGGCCAACGTCCTGACTTTC. The chain uses TRBV28 and TRBJ2-6; no reliable D call. The germline V gene has CDR1 MDHEN and CDR2 SYDVKM. Trimming shortened V by 5 bases and J by 0 bases, and 8 bases separated the two germline ends. The CDR3 has 15 amino acids.

The V and J genes are TRBV7-3 and TRBJ2-1, with 11 bases fitting TRBD2. This CDR3 region has 15 residues. The germline CDR1 and CDR2 sequences are SGHTA and FQGTGA. V dropped 5 bases and J dropped 8; count of bases not matched to a gene: 8. CDR3 in amino acids: CASSEMGTSGYEQFF. The CDR3 bases are TGTGCCAGCAGCGAAATGGGGACTAGCGGTTATGAGCAGTTCTTC.

The chain recombines TRBV6-6 with TRBJ1-2; D remains unclear. The germline CDR1 and CDR2 sequences are MNHNY and SVGAGI (reference sequence). V was cut by 4 bases and J by 0 bases, with 12 bases left in between. The length of the CDR3 is 15 residues. The CDR3 sequence is CASSSSGLSNYGYTF. CDR3 DNA: TGTGCCAGCAGTTCCTCGGGTCTTTCTAACTATGGCTACACCTTC.

This sequence joins TRBV19 and TRBJ1-1; the D is unclear. Trimming removed 7 bases from V and 1 base from J, with 10 bases in between. Looked up from germline, CDR1 is LNHDA and CDR2 is SQIVND (reference sequence). The CDR3 has 13 amino acids. The DNA of the CDR3 is TGTGCCAGTACCCCCGACGGGAACACTGAAGCTTTCTTT. This encodes CASTPDGNTEAFF.

This sequence joins TRBV30 and TRBJ2-1, with 8 positions matching TRBD1. This CDR3 spans 15 amino acids. From germline, CDR1 is GTSNPN and CDR2 SVGIG (reference sequence). Unmatched junction bases numbered 15, after V lost 8 bases and J lost 6 bases. The CDR3 here is CAHLRPGGAGNEQFF. The CDR3 DNA reads as TGTGCCCACCTCCGGCCAGGGGGCGCGGGCAATGAGCAGTTCTTC. Full variable domain (missing parts from reference TRBV30 and TRBJ2-1): SQTIHQWPATLVQPVGSPLSLECTVEGTSNPNLYWYRQAAGRGLQLLFYSVGIGQISSEVPQNLSASRPQDRQFILSSKKLLLSDSGFYLCAHLRPGGAGNEQFFGPGTRLTVL.

This rearrangement joins TRBV18 to TRBJ1-4; D ambiguous. The V end was cut by 6 bases, the J end by 1 base, with 12 bases between. The CDR3 has 15 residues. Per the germline V gene, CDR1 is KGHSH and CDR2 is LQKENI. The CDR3 DNA reads as TGTGCCAGCTCCCTCAATAAGGGAACTAATGAAAAACTGTTTTTT. Translating it yields CASSLNKGTNEKLFF.